The next 32 T cell receptor beta chains were all read from a single sample in a study of blood T cell repertoires in COVID-19. Profiled with immunoSEQ multiplex PCR; TCRdb holds only in-frame clones, not every one. This sample has 120,000 to 150,000 clones, with approximately 80% found just once. Sequencing used peripheral blood. The source of these receptors is a woman between 45 and 60 years old with acute or convalescent COVID-19.

The chain recombines TRBV15 with TRBJ1-6; D unclear. Trimming pared 3 bases from V and 5 bases from J, leaving 11 bases between. Germline V gene sequence: CDR1 LNHNV, CDR2 YYDKDF (reference sequence). The CDR3 extends over 15 amino acids. The CDR3 spells CATSSITGDNSPLHF. The CDR3 bases are TGTGCCACCAGCAGCATCACCGGGGATAATTCACCCCTCCACTTT. The full variable domain, its missing parts supplied by reference TRBV15 and TRBJ1-6, is DAMVIQNPRYQVTQFGKPVTLSCSQTLNHNVMYWYQQKSSQAPKLLFHYYDKDFNNEADTPDNFQSRRPNTSFCFLDIRSPGLGDTAMYLCATSSITGDNSPLHFGNGTRLTVT.

The chain links TRBV7-9 to TRBJ1-1; a weak D match, TRBD1 (5 bases). The V gene lost 3 bases and the J gene lost 4 bases, with 18 bases spanning the gap. Germline values: CDR1 SEHNR, CDR2 FQNEAQ (reference sequence). The CDR3 sequence is 16 residues long. The chain's CDR3 is CASSFQAGPFVTEAFF. DNA for the CDR3: TGTGCCAGCAGCTTCCAGGCAGGGCCATTCGTCACTGAAGCTTTCTTT.

The chain is built from TRBV19 and TRBJ1-2; 10 nucleotides line up with TRBD1. Germline V gene sequence: CDR1 LNHDA, CDR2 SQIVND (reference sequence). The CDR3 covers 15 residues. Trimming cost V 5 bases and J 1 base; bases outside gene matches: 4. CDR3 amino acids: CASSLDRGVNYGYTF. DNA for the CDR3: TGTGCCAGTAGTCTGGACAGGGGGGTTAACTATGGCTACACCTTC.

This chain links TRBV6-6 with TRBJ1-5; TRBD1 aligns across 9 bases. Unmatched junction bases numbered 6, after V lost 6 bases and J lost 6 bases. The CDR3 runs 14 residues. CDR1 is MNHNY, CDR2 SVGAGI, per germline (reference sequence). The CDR3 spells CASRDRQGVQPQHF. The CDR3 region has the DNA TGTGCCAGCAGGGACAGACAGGGGGTTCAGCCCCAGCATTTT.

The V call is TRBV27, the J call TRBJ1-6, with D tentatively TRBD1 (5 bases). Germline CDR1 is MNHEY and CDR2 is SMNVEV (reference sequence). The V and J ends lost 2 bases and 3 bases respectively, with 11 bases between them. The CDR3 extends over 16 amino acids. Written as DNA, the CDR3 is TGTGCCAGCAGTTTAAGGGGCAGCTTCTATAATTCACCCCTCCACTTT. Translating gives CASSLRGSFYNSPLHF.

The chain uses TRBV6-2 or TRBV6-3 and TRBJ2-1, with a tentative D call TRBD2 (5 bases). Trimming cost V 2 bases and J 13 bases, with 15 bases left between them. The germline V gene has CDR1 MNHEY and CDR2 SVGEGT. The CDR3 covers 13 residues. In nucleotides, the CDR3 is TGTGCCAGCAGTTACGGGTTTCGGCTAGCTCAGTTCTTC. This sequence encodes CASSYGFRLAQFF.

In DNA form, the CDR3 reads TGTGCCAGTAGTATAGGAGGGAGAGAGACCCAGTACTTC. It codes for CASSIGGRETQYF. The chain uses TRBV19 and TRBJ2-5; D is possibly TRBD2 (5 bases). CDR1 and CDR2 (germline): LNHDA, SQIVND (reference sequence). CDR3 length equals 13 residues. Between the trimmed V and J ends, which lost 1 base and 4 bases, there was a span of 7 bases. The full variable domain, rest sourced from reference TRBV19 and TRBJ2-5, is DGGITQSPKYLFRKEGQNVTLSCEQNLNHDAMYWYRQDPGQGLRLIYYSQIVNDFQKGDIAEGYSVSREKKESFPLTVTSAQKNPTAFYLCASSIGGRETQYFGPGTRLLVL.

In its sample, this clone was seen once. The J gene is TRBJ2-2, the V gene TRBV13; 8 nucleotides line up with TRBD1. V gave up 3 bases and J gave up 5 bases; unmatched junction bases: 8. Germline V gene lookup returns CDR1 PRHDT and CDR2 FYEKMQ (reference sequence). This CDR3 contains 16 residues. The CDR3 bases are TGTGCCAGCAGCTTGCTCTTGGACAGGGCTACCGGGGAGCTGTTTTTT. Translating it yields CASSLLLDRATGELFF.

This clone was seen a handful of times. V usage is TRBV5-5 and J usage is TRBJ2-7; 10 bases line up with TRBD2. This CDR3 has 15 residues. Trimming at V came to 0 bases and at J to 5 bases, leaving 5 bases not matched to a gene. Germline V gene sequence: CDR1 SGHKS, CDR2 YYEKEE (reference sequence). The CDR3, as DNA: TGTGCCAGCAGCTTGGGGATAGCGGGGGGCCACGAGCAGTACTTC. This encodes CASSLGIAGGHEQYF.

This sequence joins TRBV6-5 and TRBJ1-2; 11 positions agree with TRBD1. CDR3 length: 15 residues. With 7 bases clipped from V and 5 bases from J, the junction kept 9 bases outside the gene matches. The germline gives CDR1 MNHEY, CDR2 SVGAGI. The CDR3 spells CASINRDRGWYGYTF. The CDR3 DNA sequence: TGTGCCAGCATCAACCGGGACAGGGGGTGGTATGGCTACACCTTC.

V usage is TRBV6-5 and J usage is TRBJ1-2, with D possibly TRBD1 on 6 matching bases. Germline lookup yields CDR1 MNHEY and CDR2 SVGAGI. This CDR3 region has 16 residues. The V end was cut by 2 bases, the J end by 4 bases, with 17 bases between. CDR3 region: CASSYDRPTRGYGYTF. CDR3 sequence (DNA): TGTGCCAGCAGTTACGACAGGCCCACCCGGGGCTATGGCTACACCTTC.

This chain connects TRBV18 to TRBJ2-1; 7 bases map to TRBD1. V trimming: 3 bases; J trimming: 4 bases; junction bases outside the gene matches: 9. Germline V gene data show CDR1 as KGHSH and CDR2 as LQKENI. The CDR3 extends over 16 amino acids. CDR3 DNA sequence: TGTGCCAGCTCACCCACCGGGACAGTTCTGTACAATGAGCAGTTCTTC. Amino acids: CASSPTGTVLYNEQFF.

The chain uses TRBV5-8 and TRBJ1-1; possible D gene TRBD1, 5 bases. Germline assignment: CDR1 SGHTS and CDR2 YDEGEE. The CDR3 runs 13 residues. Trimming cost V 1 base and J 9 bases, with 13 bases left between them. The CDR3 region has the DNA TGTGCCAGCAGCTTGTCCATGGGGGGAAAAGCTTTCTTT. Translation gives CASSLSMGGKAFF.

The chain couples TRBV4-1 to TRBJ1-4, with 7 positions matching TRBD1. The CDR3 runs to 15 residues. Germline values: CDR1 MGHRA, CDR2 YSYEKL. The V gene end was trimmed by 4 bases and the J gene end by 6 bases; junction bases not matched to a gene: 8. The CDR3: CASSLPGGEDEKLFF. The DNA for the CDR3 is TGCGCCAGCAGCCTACCAGGGGGAGAAGATGAAAAACTGTTTTTT.

This clone was detected only once. This chain links TRBV27 with TRBJ1-4; 7 nucleotides agree with TRBD1. The CDR3 sequence is 14 residues long. Germline-derived CDR1 and CDR2 are MNHEY and SMNVEV (reference sequence). V gave up 4 bases and J gave up 3 bases; unmatched junction bases: 2. CDR3: CASSYQGANEKLFF. CDR3 sequence (DNA): TGTGCCAGCAGTTATCAGGGGGCTAATGAAAAACTGTTTTTT.

This chain uses TRBV6-5 with TRBJ2-2, with 7 nucleotides matching TRBD2. V shed 10 bases and J 3 bases; nucleotides not matched to a gene: 8. Germline CDR1 MNHEY, CDR2 SVGAGI. The CDR3 length is 14 residues. In nucleotides, the CDR3 is TGTGCCATCCGGGCGGGGGTAGACACCGGGGAGCTGTTTTTT. This sequence encodes CAIRAGVDTGELFF.

J is TRBJ1-2 and V is TRBV28, with 8 bases matching TRBD1. The junction had 12 bases not matched to a gene; V was cut back by 11 bases and J by 10 bases. The CDR3 is made up of 12 amino acids. Germline V CDR1 and CDR2: MDHEN, SYDVKM. The CDR3: CAATGADNVYTF. The CDR3 DNA sequence: TGTGCCGCGACAGGGGCCGACAATGTCTACACCTTC.

This clone came up a few times. The chain links TRBV6-6 to TRBJ1-1, with 8 bases aligning to TRBD1. CDR1 and CDR2 (germline): MNHNY, SVGAGI (reference sequence). The CDR3 sequence is 13 residues long. The CDR3 spells CACLGQGNTEAFF. The CDR3 DNA reads as TGTGCTTGTCTAGGACAGGGGAACACTGAAGCTTTCTTT.

This clone was seen once. This sequence joins TRBV9 and TRBJ2-5; D is perhaps TRBD1 (7 bases). Trimming shortened V by 4 bases and J by 5 bases, and 12 bases separated the two germline ends. CDR1 is SGDLS, CDR2 YYNGEE, per germline. The CDR3 runs to 13 residues. The CDR3 region is CASSTPGGETQYF. The DNA for the CDR3 is TGTGCCAGCAGCACCCCAGGGGGGGAGACCCAGTACTTC.

The genes are TRBV7-8 and TRBJ1-1, with D perhaps matching TRBD1 (5 bases). Germline V lookup: CDR1 SGHVS, CDR2 FQNEAQ. The CDR3 is 13 amino acids. The V end was cut by 5 bases, the J end by 6 bases, with 13 bases between. The CDR3 nucleotides are TGTGCCAGCAGCCCCAGGGAACAGGCTGAAGCTTTCTTT. Its translation is CASSPREQAEAFF.

This chain joins TRBV6-2 or TRBV6-3 and TRBJ1-2; 7 positions match TRBD1. The CDR3 has 14 amino acids. Germline CDR1 is MNHEY and CDR2 is SVGEGT. V lost 6 bases, J lost 13 bases, and 17 bases stayed unmatched. The CDR3 coding sequence is TGTGCCAGCAGCTCACCAGGACAGGTCCAAGGATTCACCTTC. Encoded protein: CASSSPGQVQGFTF.

V usage is TRBV30 and J usage is TRBJ1-5; D is perhaps TRBD1 (6 bases). The CDR3 extends over 13 amino acids. Germline-derived CDR1 and CDR2 are GTSNPN and SVGIG (reference sequence). Trimming removed 5 bases at V and 0 bases at J, with 8 bases between. The CDR3 nucleotides read TGTGCCTGGCAGGACAGTAGCAATCAGCCCCAGCATTTT. Translation: CAWQDSSNQPQHF.

This sequence joins TRBV9 and TRBJ2-5; TRBD2 aligns across 8 bases. Unmatched junction bases numbered 6, after V lost 1 base and J lost 1 base. The CDR3 consists of 16 residues. The germline V gene encodes CDR1 SGDLS and CDR2 YYNGEE. CDR3 DNA sequence: TGTGCCAGCAGCGTACGCCTAGCGGGTACCCAAGAGACCCAGTACTTC. Amino acids: CASSVRLAGTQETQYF.

The rearrangement uses TRBV7-8 and TRBJ2-2; 8 bases match TRBD2. The V segment lost 7 bases and the J segment 0 bases; nucleotides outside the gene matches: 19. This CDR3 has 20 amino acids. Germline lookup yields CDR1 SGHVS and CDR2 FQNEAQ. The CDR3: CASTPPEDGGGITNTGELFF. CDR3 sequence (DNA): TGTGCCAGCACCCCACCTGAGGACGGGGGGGGAATTACGAACACCGGGGAGCTGTTTTTT.

This clone was seen repeatedly, ten times or more. The chain has TRBV29-1 and TRBJ2-5; TRBD2 agrees at 15 bases. The CDR3 is 16 residues long. J gave up 2 bases and V 5 bases, and 6 bases lay outside the gene matches. Germline assignment: CDR1 SQVTM and CDR2 ANQGSEA. This chain's CDR3 is CSVIRTSGGDQETQYF. Written as DNA, the CDR3 is TGCAGCGTTATACGGACTAGCGGGGGGGATCAAGAGACCCAGTACTTC. The full variable domain, in which reference TRBV29-1 and TRBJ2-5 provide the parts outside the CDR3, is SAVISQKPSRDICQRGTSLTIQCQVDSQVTMMFWYRQQPGQSLTLIATANQGSEATYESGFVIDKFPISRPNLTFSTLTVSNMSPEDSSIYLCSVIRTSGGDQETQYFGPGTRLLVL.

The V call is TRBV7-3, the J call TRBJ2-7; TRBD1 matches 7 bases. Trimming cost V 4 bases and J 6 bases; bases outside gene matches: 6. The CDR3 spans 13 residues. Germline V lookup: CDR1 SGHTA, CDR2 FQGTGA. The CDR3 DNA is TGTGCCAGCAGCTCCGCCGGACAGGCCGAGCAGTACTTC. This sequence encodes CASSSAGQAEQYF.

The chain carries TRBV2 and TRBJ1-5; 7 nucleotides agree with TRBD1. V was pared by 2 bases and J by 4 bases, with 5 bases of the junction left unmatched. The CDR3 consists of 15 residues. Germline V CDR1 and CDR2: SNHLY, FYNNEI. CDR3 in DNA: TGTGCCAGCAGTGAATTGGGACAGCAAAATCAGCCCCAGCATTTT. Amino acids: CASSELGQQNQPQHF.

This chain joins TRBV6-1 and TRBJ1-2; 8 bases are shared with TRBD1. The CDR3 covers 19 residues. V shed 1 base and J 5 bases; nucleotides not matched to a gene: 18. CDR1 and CDR2 (germline): MNHNS, SASEGT. The CDR3 coding sequence is TGTGCCAGCAGTGAAGAAAGGGGGGCAGGGGGCCCGCACAGATATGGCTACACCTTC. This gives the protein CASSEERGAGGPHRYGYTF.

This clone occurred once. This sequence joins TRBV11-2 and TRBJ1-2, with 8 bases aligning to TRBD1. CDR3 length equals 14 residues. Germline V lookup: CDR1 SGHAT, CDR2 FQNNGV. The V segment lost 0 bases and the J segment 7 bases; nucleotides outside the gene matches: 4. In DNA form, the CDR3 reads TGTGCCAGCAGCTTAGAGGAACAGGGGGTTGGCTACACCTTC. Protein: CASSLEEQGVGYTF.

The V call is TRBV7-9, the J call TRBJ2-1, with 8 bases that match TRBD2. J gave up 6 bases and V 0 bases, and 10 bases lay outside the gene matches. The germline CDR1 and CDR2 sequences are SEHNR and FQNEAQ (reference sequence). This CDR3 is built from 17 residues. This CDR3 reads CASSLALFSGEVNEQFF. In DNA, the CDR3 is TGTGCCAGCAGCTTAGCGCTATTTAGCGGGGAGGTCAATGAGCAGTTCTTC. The variable domain in full, with the rest retrieved from reference TRBV7-9 and TRBJ2-1, is DTGVSQNPRHKITKRGQNVTFRCDPISEHNRLYWYRQTLGQGPEFLTYFQNEAQLEKSRLLSDRFSAERPKGSFSTLEIQRTEQGDSAMYLCASSLALFSGEVNEQFFGPGTRLTVL.

The chain uses TRBV12-3 or TRBV12-4 and TRBJ2-5, with 7 nucleotides matching TRBD2. The CDR3 consists of 12 residues. V was pared by 8 bases and J by 5 bases, with 5 bases of the junction left unmatched. The DNA of the CDR3 is TGTGCCAGCTCCCGGGAGGCGGAGACCCAGTACTTC. Translated, it gives CASSREAETQYF.

The chain carries TRBV28 and TRBJ2-7; 9 bases agree with TRBD1. V shed 5 bases, J shed 2 bases, and the junction held 4 bases outside the gene matches. The CDR3 consists of 14 residues. Per germline, CDR1 MDHEN and CDR2 SYDVKM. The DNA for the CDR3 is TGTGCCAGCAGTACCGGGACAGGGCCCTACGAGCAGTACTTC. Protein product: CASSTGTGPYEQYF.